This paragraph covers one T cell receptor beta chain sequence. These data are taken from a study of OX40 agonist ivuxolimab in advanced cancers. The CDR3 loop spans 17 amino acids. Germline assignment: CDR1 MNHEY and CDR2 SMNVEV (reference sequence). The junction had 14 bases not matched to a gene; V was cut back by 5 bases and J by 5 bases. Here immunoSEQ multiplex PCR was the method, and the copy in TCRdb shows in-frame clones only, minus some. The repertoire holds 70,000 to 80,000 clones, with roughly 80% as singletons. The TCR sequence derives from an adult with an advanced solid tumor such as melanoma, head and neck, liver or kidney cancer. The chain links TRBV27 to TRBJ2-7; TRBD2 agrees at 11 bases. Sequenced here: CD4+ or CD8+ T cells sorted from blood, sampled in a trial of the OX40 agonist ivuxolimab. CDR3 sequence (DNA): TGTGCCAGCAGTATTCGACCCGGGACTAGCGGTTTGGACGAGCAGTACTTC. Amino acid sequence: CASSIRPGTSGLDEQYF.